Presented here are 6 T cell receptor beta chains from one specimen sequenced in a study of response to subunit inactivated influenza vaccine. One entry per CDR3 protein results from TCRdb running MiXCR on the RT-PCR reads. The sample holds a few hundred thousand distinct CDR3 sequences, more than 7% seen once. Sequencing was performed on PBMCs from blood, taken around 25 months after vaccination. These receptors were taken from a man aged 45 to 75 who received an inactivated influenza vaccine.

The V and J genes are TRBV7-9 and TRBJ1-1, with unresolved D. From germline, CDR1 is SEHNR and CDR2 FQNEAQ (reference sequence). The CDR3 is made up of 14 amino acids. Trimming pared 6 bases from V and 0 bases from J, leaving 11 bases between. CDR3 sequence (DNA): TGTGCCAGCAGTACCCAGGACCTGAACACTGAAGCTTTCTTT. Protein sequence: CASSTQDLNTEAFF.

This clonotype was detected ten times or more. The V and J genes are TRBV9 and TRBJ2-2; D is tentatively TRBD1 or TRBD2 (5 bases each). V was trimmed by 1 base and J by 4 bases, leaving 14 bases between them. CDR1 is SGDLS and CDR2 is YYNGEE in the germline V gene. This CDR3 spans 16 amino acids. The CDR3, as DNA: TGTGCCAGCAGCGTAAAGTGGGGGATTGGCACCGGGGAGCTGTTTTTT. It translates to CASSVKWGIGTGELFF.

This clonotype was counted many times. The chain is built from TRBV7-8 and TRBJ2-3, with no clear D. V lost 3 bases and J 6 bases, leaving 10 bases between the germline ends. Germline loops: CDR1 SGHVS, CDR2 FQNEAQ. CDR3 size: 13 residues. The CDR3 reads CASSFPRADTQYF. The DNA of the CDR3 is TGTGCCAGCAGCTTCCCAAGAGCTGATACGCAGTATTTT.

This clonotype was counted between two and nine times. The CDR3 DNA follows: TGCAGCGTTGACCGAGGCTACAATGAGCAGTTCTTC. As protein: CSVDRGYNEQFF. The gene calls are TRBV29-1 and TRBJ2-1; D gene uncertain. CDR3 size: 12 residues. CDR1 SQVTM and CDR2 ANQGSEA come from the germline V gene. The V and J ends lost 3 bases and 3 bases respectively, with 6 bases between them.

This clonotype came up a few times. The chain uses TRBV30 and TRBJ1-2; TRBD1 might be the D (6 bases). The CDR3 has 13 residues. Germline assignment: CDR1 GTSNPN and CDR2 SVGIG (reference sequence). With 3 bases removed from V and 3 bases from J, the gap between germline ends came to 11 bases. The CDR3 spells CAWRARGDYGYTF. DNA for the CDR3: TGTGCCTGGAGAGCAAGGGGGGACTATGGCTACACCTTC.

This clonotype has more than one count but fewer than ten. The chain carries TRBV10-3 and TRBJ1-1; D unclear. V lost 4 bases and J lost 0, with 9 bases in between. Germline values: CDR1 ENHRY, CDR2 SYGVKD. The length of the CDR3 is 14 residues. The CDR3 bases are TGTGCCATCAGTGGTGCAGCCATGAACACTGAAGCTTTCTTT. Protein: CAISGAAMNTEAFF.